Each of the 17 T cell receptor beta chains below was sequenced from the same sample in a study of T cells in Graves' hyperthyroidism and ophthalmopathy. Researchers amplified the TCR beta CDR3 regions from RNA transcripts. HTBI primers were used for first-round RT-PCR of the TCR CDR3. TCRdb redid the calling of the multiplex PCR reads with MiXCR, one entry per CDR3 protein. The sample contains fewer than 400,000 distinct CDR3 sequences, about 14% of which appear only once. The sample comprised blood. The receptor set was obtained from a middle-aged man with Graves' ophthalmopathy.

This clonotype came up many times. The rearrangement links TRBV2 to TRBJ2-7, with 9 bases identical to TRBD1. The CDR3 runs 16 residues. V dropped 7 bases and J dropped 2; count of bases not matched to a gene: 12. CDR1 SNHLY and CDR2 FYNNEI come from the germline V gene. CDR3 DNA: TGTGCCAGCACTGACGACCCATGGGACAGGGCCTACGAGCAGTACTTC. Its protein is CASTDDPWDRAYEQYF.

The genes are TRBV5-1 and TRBJ2-3, with D possibly being TRBD1 or TRBD2 (5 bases each). The CDR3 length is 15 residues. V dropped 4 bases and J dropped 2 bases, with 14 bases sitting between them. CDR1 and CDR2 (germline): SGHRS, YFSETQ. The CDR3 region has the DNA TGCGCCAGCAGCCTCCGGGGCAGGGCCACAGATACGCAGTATTTT. Translation: CASSLRGRATDTQYF. The full variable domain, completed using reference TRBV5-1 and TRBJ2-3, is KAGVTQTPRYLIKTRGQQVTLSCSPISGHRSVSWYQQTPGQGLQFLFEYFSETQRNKGNFPGRFSGRQFSNSRSEMNVSTLELGDSALYLCASSLRGRATDTQYFGPGTRLTVL.

This clonotype was detected ten times or more. V and J are TRBV6-1 and TRBJ1-2; D might be TRBD1 (5 bases). Between the trimmed V and J ends, which lost 5 bases and 0 bases, there was a span of 7 bases. The CDR3 runs 13 residues. Germline V lookup: CDR1 MNHNS, CDR2 SASEGT. The CDR3 bases are TGTGCCAGCAGTTTGACAGCTAACTATGGCTACACCTTC. Residues: CASSLTANYGYTF.

A word on this clonotype: One base away lies a much larger clone, so this may be a sequencing read error. The rearrangement uses TRBV3-1 and TRBJ1-2, with D perhaps matching TRBD1 (6 bases). Germline values: CDR1 LGHDT, CDR2 YNNKEL (reference sequence). The CDR3 has 15 residues. Between the trimmed V and J ends, which lost 3 bases and 0 bases, there was a span of 11 bases. Here the CDR3 DNA reads TGTGCCAGCAGCCACCTGGACAGAACTAACTATGGCTACACCTTC. It encodes CASSHLDRTNYGYTF.

This clonotype was observed many times. This chain joins TRBV7-9 and TRBJ2-1; the match to TRBD2 covers 7 bases. V lost 5 bases, J lost 0 bases, and 4 bases stayed unmatched. The CDR3 contains 15 residues. Per germline, CDR1 SEHNR and CDR2 FQNEAQ (reference sequence). CDR3 sequence: CASSPGLSSYNEQFF. The CDR3 DNA reads as TGTGCCAGCAGCCCGGGACTATCCTCCTACAATGAGCAGTTCTTC.

The V call is TRBV6-2 or TRBV6-3, the J call TRBJ1-5; 8 nucleotides agree with TRBD1. Germline trimming cut 6 bases from V and 6 bases from J; bases unmatched to any gene: 10. This CDR3 contains 15 residues. Germline lookup yields CDR1 MNHEY and CDR2 SVGEGT. DNA for the CDR3: TGTGCCAGCAGACTTGACAGGGGAGGGGGTCAGCCCCAGCATTTT. It encodes CASRLDRGGGQPQHF.

The chain links TRBV5-6 to TRBJ2-7, with 8 bases fitting TRBD1. The CDR3 covers 14 residues. The germline V gene encodes CDR1 SGHDT and CDR2 YYEEEE. The CDR3 region has the DNA TGTCGCAGCCCTGAAGGACAGGGAAGCTACGAGCAGTACTTC. This encodes CRSPEGQGSYEQYF. Full variable domain (outside the CDR3, taken from reference TRBV5-6 and TRBJ2-7): DAGVTQSPTHLIKTRGQQVTLRCSPKSGHDTVSWYQQALGQGPQFIFQYYEEEERQRGNFPDRFSGHQFPNYSSELNVNALLLGDSALYLCRSPEGQGSYEQYFGPGTRLTVT.

The sample holds many counts of this clonotype. The J gene is TRBJ2-3, the V gene TRBV20-1; D not resolved. Trimming removed 3 bases from V and 1 base from J, with 8 bases in between. Germline V gene lookup returns CDR1 DFQATT and CDR2 SNEGSKA (reference sequence). The CDR3 totals 13 residues. CDR3 DNA: TGCAGTGCTAGGTCTAGTCGCACAGATACGCAGTATTTT. This encodes CSARSSRTDTQYF.

This clonotype came up a few times. This rearrangement joins TRBV20-1 to TRBJ2-7; D gene ambiguous. Trimming stripped 5 bases from V and 2 bases from J, with 19 bases between. The CDR3 is made up of 15 amino acids. CDR1 DFQATT and CDR2 SNEGSKA come from the germline V gene (reference sequence). The DNA of the CDR3 is TGCAGTGCTTACGACCGGGTCTCGGGTGCCTACGAGCAGTACTTC. It codes for CSAYDRVSGAYEQYF.

This clonotype has more than one count but fewer than ten. A much larger clonotype is one base distant, so this may be a read error. Likely a read error: the CDR3 ends without its conserved phenylalanine or tryptophan. Here the CDR3 reads CSAQKGDSMNTEAFL. CDR3 DNA sequence: TGCAGTGCTCAGAAGGGGGACAGTATGAACACTGAAGCTTTCCTT. The rearrangement links TRBV20-1 to TRBJ1-1, with 7 bases fitting TRBD1. The CDR3 length is 15 residues. V lost 5 bases to trimming and J lost 0 bases; unmatched junction nucleotides: 9. From germline, CDR1 is DFQATT and CDR2 SNEGSKA (reference sequence).

To note about this clonotype: A read error may be the cause here, since a much bigger clone is one base away. This chain uses TRBV3-1 with TRBJ1-1; 9 bases map to TRBD1. CDR3 length: 13 residues. V lost 7 bases to trimming and J lost 7 bases; unmatched junction nucleotides: 7. CDR1 LGHDT and CDR2 YNNKEL come from the germline V gene (reference sequence). CDR3 bases: TGTGCCAGCAACCACAGGGGGCATAGTGAAGCTTTCTTT. Amino acid sequence: CASNHRGHSEAFF. Looking up the rest from reference TRBV3-1 and TRBJ1-1 gives the full variable domain: DTAVSQTPKYLVTQMGNDKSIKCEQNLGHDTMYWYKQDSKKFLKIMFSYNNKELIINETVPNRFSPKSPDKAHLNLHINSLELGDSAVYFCASNHRGHSEAFFGQGTRLTVV.

The chain couples TRBV5-4 to TRBJ2-2; D is ambiguous. Trimming shortened V by 0 bases and J by 1 base, and 10 bases separated the two germline ends. Germline V gene lookup returns CDR1 SGHNT and CDR2 YYREEE (reference sequence). The CDR3 extends over 16 amino acids. CDR3 residues: CASSLARLGNTGELFF. The CDR3 nucleotides are TGTGCCAGCAGCTTGGCTCGTCTGGGGAACACCGGGGAGCTGTTTTTT.

This clonotype was seen more than once but under ten times. The chain recombines TRBV19 with TRBJ2-3; D possibly corresponds to TRBD1 (6 bases). Germline V gene data show CDR1 as LNHDA and CDR2 as SQIVND (reference sequence). This CDR3 spans 18 amino acids. Trimming stripped 6 bases from V and 0 bases from J, with 22 bases between. CDR3 sequence (DNA): TGTGCCAGTAGAGAGACAGGCTCTATCGGGGCTAGCACAGATACGCAGTATTTT. Amino acid sequence: CASRETGSIGASTDTQYF.

This clonotype was detected a few times. The V call is TRBV6-7, the J call TRBJ2-1; 8 bases align to TRBD2. TRBV6-7 is classed as an ORF, of uncertain function. The ends lost 7 bases at V and 4 bases at J; junction bases unmatched: 18. This CDR3 is built from 18 residues. CDR3 sequence: CASNSGREGPGSYNEQFF. The CDR3 DNA sequence: TGTGCCAGCAACAGCGGGAGAGAGGGTCCTGGGTCTTACAATGAGCAGTTCTTC.

This clonotype was seen repeatedly, ten times or more. V gene TRBV27 combines with J gene TRBJ1-1; D gene ambiguous. V was shortened by 5 bases and J by 3 bases, with 13 bases between the two germline ends. Germline-derived CDR1 and CDR2 are MNHEY and SMNVEV (reference sequence). The CDR3 is made up of 14 amino acids. DNA for the CDR3: TGTGCCAGCAGTGTCGGACGGAGGGACACTGAAGCTTTCTTT. Translation gives CASSVGRRDTEAFF.

J is TRBJ2-3 and V is TRBV11-2, with D perhaps matching TRBD1 (6 bases). Between the trimmed V and J ends, which lost 1 base and 3 bases, there was a span of 17 bases. Germline V gene sequence: CDR1 SGHAT, CDR2 FQNNGV. CDR3 length: 17 residues. CDR3 amino acids: CASSLVAGGRMTDTQYF. CDR3 nucleotides: TGTGCCAGCAGCTTAGTCGCTGGGGGCCGTATGACAGATACGCAGTATTTT.

This clonotype was picked up a small number of times. The chain carries TRBV4-2 and TRBJ2-6; TRBD1 aligns across 11 bases. J was trimmed by 0 bases and V by 3 bases; bases with no gene match: 4. Germline V CDR1 and CDR2: LGHNA, YNFKEQ. The CDR3 runs to 18 residues. The CDR3 sequence: CASSQRTGGVSGANVLTF. CDR3 bases: TGTGCCAGCAGCCAGCGGACAGGGGGCGTCTCTGGGGCCAACGTCCTGACTTTC.